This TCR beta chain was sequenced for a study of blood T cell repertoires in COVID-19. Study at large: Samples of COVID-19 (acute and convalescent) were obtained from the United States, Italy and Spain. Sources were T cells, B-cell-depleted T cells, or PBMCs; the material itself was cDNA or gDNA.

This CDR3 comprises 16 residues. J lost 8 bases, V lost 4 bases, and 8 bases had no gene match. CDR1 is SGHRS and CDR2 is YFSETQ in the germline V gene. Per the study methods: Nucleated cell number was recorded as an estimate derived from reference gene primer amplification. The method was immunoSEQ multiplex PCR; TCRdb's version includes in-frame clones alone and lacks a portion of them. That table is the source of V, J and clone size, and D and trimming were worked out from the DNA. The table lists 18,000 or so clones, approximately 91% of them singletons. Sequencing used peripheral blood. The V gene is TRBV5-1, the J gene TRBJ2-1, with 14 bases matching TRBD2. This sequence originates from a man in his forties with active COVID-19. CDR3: CASSPTGTSGSYEQFF. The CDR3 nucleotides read TGCGCCAGCAGCCCCACCGGGACTAGCGGGAGTTATGAGCAGTTCTTC.